Sequencing of this TCR beta chain was carried out in a study of blood T cell repertoires in COVID-19. Overall study: Material from acute and convalescent COVID-19 was sourced from the United States, Italy and Spain. Sources were T cells, B-cell-depleted T cells, or PBMCs; the material itself was cDNA or gDNA.

Germline CDR1 SGHNT, CDR2 YYREEE (reference sequence). CDR3 length: 15 residues. V was pared by 2 bases and J by 0 bases, with 11 bases between. The assay was immunoSEQ multiplex PCR, and TCRdb's table has in-frame clones only and misses some. The repertoire consists of about 60,000 clones, with approximately 80% occurring once and the leading ten covering about a tenth. The chain uses TRBV5-4 and TRBJ1-1; D remains unclear. The TCR was taken from a man aged 25 to 40 with COVID-19, enrolled during active disease. Input material: peripheral blood. CDR3 loop: CASSFGGSMNTEAFF. CDR3 coding DNA: TGTGCCAGCAGCTTTGGCGGGTCCATGAACACTGAAGCTTTCTTT. Variable domain in full (rest from reference TRBV5-4 and TRBJ1-1): ETGVTQSPTHLIKTRGQQVTLRCSSQSGHNTVSWYQQALGQGPQFIFQYYREEENGRGNFPPRFSGLQFPNYSSELNVNALELDDSALYLCASSFGGSMNTEAFFGQGTRLTVV.